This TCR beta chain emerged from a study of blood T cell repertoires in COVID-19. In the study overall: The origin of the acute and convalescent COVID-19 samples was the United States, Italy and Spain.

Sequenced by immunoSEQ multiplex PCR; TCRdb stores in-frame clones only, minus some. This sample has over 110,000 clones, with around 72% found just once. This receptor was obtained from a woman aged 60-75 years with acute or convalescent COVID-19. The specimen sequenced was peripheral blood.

CDR3 protein: CASSPTSIHEQFF. The CDR3 nucleotides read TGTGCCAGCTCACCTACTAGTATCCATGAGCAGTTCTTC. The V call is TRBV18, the J call TRBJ2-1; D is perhaps TRBD2 (5 bases). The V end was cut by 3 bases, the J end by 8 bases, with 11 bases between. CDR1 and CDR2 (germline): KGHSH, LQKENI. The CDR3 runs to 13 residues.